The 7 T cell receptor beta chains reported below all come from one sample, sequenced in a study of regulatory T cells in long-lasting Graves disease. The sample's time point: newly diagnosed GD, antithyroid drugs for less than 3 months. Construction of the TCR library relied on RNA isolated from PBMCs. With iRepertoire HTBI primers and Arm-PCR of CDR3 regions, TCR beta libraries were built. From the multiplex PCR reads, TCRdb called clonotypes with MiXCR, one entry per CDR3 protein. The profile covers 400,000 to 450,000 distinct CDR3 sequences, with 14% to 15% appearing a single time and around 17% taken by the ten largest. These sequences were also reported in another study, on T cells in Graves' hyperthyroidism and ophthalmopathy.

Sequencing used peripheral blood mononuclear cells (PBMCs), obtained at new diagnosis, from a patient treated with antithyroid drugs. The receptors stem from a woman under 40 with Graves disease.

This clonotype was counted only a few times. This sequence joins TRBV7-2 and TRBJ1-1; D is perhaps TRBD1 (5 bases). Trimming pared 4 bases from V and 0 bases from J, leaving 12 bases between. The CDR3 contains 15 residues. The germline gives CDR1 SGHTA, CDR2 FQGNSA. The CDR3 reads CASSYVGDMNTEAFF. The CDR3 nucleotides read TGTGCCAGCAGCTATGTAGGGGATATGAACACTGAAGCTTTCTTT.

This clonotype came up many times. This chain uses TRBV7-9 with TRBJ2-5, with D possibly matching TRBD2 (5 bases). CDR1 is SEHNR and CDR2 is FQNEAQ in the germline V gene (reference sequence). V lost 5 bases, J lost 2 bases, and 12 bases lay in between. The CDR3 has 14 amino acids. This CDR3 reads CASSPGREQETQYF. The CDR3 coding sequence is TGTGCCAGCAGCCCCGGACGGGAACAAGAGACCCAGTACTTC.

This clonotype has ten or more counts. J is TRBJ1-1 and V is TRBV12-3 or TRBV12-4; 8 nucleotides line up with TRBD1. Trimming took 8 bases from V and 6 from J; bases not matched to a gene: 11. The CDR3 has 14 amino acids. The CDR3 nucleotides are TGTGCCAGCGCACCGGGACAGGTTCTCGCTGAAGCTTTCTTT. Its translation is CASAPGQVLAEAFF.

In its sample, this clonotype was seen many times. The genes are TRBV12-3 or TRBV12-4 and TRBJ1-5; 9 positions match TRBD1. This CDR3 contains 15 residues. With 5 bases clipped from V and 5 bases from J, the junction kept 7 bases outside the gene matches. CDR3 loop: CASSPFRDRDQPQHF. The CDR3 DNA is TGTGCCAGCAGTCCATTCCGGGACAGGGATCAGCCCCAGCATTTT.

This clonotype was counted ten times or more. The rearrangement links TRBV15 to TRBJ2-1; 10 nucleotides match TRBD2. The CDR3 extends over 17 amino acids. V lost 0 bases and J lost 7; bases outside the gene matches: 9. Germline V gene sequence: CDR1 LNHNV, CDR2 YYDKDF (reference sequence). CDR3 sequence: CATSRDALAGRENEQFF. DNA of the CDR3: TGTGCCACCAGCAGAGATGCACTAGCGGGGAGAGAAAATGAGCAGTTCTTC.

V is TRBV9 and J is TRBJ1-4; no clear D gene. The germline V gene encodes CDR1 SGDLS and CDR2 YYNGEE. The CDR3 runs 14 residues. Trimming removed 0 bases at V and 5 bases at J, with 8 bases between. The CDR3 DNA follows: TGTGCCAGCAGCGTAGCCGGCCTAAATGAAAAACTGTTTTTT. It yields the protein CASSVAGLNEKLFF.

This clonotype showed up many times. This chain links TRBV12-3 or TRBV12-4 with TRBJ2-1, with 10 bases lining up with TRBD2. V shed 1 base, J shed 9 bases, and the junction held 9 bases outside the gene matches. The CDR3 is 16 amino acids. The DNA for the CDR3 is TGTGCCAGCAGTTTAGTTAGCGGGAGGCCCGCGGGTGAGCAGTTCTTC. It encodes CASSLVSGRPAGEQFF.